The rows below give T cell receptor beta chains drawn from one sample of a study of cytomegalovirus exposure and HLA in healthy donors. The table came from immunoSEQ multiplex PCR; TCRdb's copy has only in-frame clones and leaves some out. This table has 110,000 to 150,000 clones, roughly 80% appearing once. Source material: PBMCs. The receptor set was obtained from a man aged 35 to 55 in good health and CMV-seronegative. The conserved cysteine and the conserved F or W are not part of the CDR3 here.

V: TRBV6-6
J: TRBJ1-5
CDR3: ATSGNNQPQH

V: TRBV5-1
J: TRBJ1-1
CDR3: ASSLAGTGNTEAF

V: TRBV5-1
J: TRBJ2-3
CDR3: ASSPSRDTQY

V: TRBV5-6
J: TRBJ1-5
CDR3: ASSARGEDRGLMRPQH

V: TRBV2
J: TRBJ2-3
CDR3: ASSLEATQY

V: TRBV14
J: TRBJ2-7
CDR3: ASSPQGYVGSYEQY

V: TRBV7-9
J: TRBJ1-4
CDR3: ASSLGVTNEKLF

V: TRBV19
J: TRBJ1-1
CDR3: ATLSGTGNTEAF

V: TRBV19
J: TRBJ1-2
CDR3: ASSIDQQGLGYGYT

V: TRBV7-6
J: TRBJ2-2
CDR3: ASSPTRPGELF

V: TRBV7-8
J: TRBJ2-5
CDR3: ASSPPRTSGGETQY

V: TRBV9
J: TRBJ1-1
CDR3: ASSAGQGDSEAF

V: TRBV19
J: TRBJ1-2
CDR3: ASSIQGGYGYT

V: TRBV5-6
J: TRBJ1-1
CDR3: ASSLVTGRNTEAF

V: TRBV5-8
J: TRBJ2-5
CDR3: ASSKLAGGPRETQY